Listed below are T cell receptor beta chains from one sample, sequenced in a study of metastatic and nonmetastatic thyroid tumors. MiXCR reprocessed the PCR reads for TCRdb. The table includes 30,000 to 50,000 clones, approximately 17% detected once. The sample was tumor tissue. The source of these receptors is a female donor with papillary thyroid cancer or a benign thyroid nodule (not recorded which). Some clones in this sample may be carry-over from other donors' samples. Each CDR3 is given with its conserved first and last residue. D genes are given only for firm matches. Some rows mark clone size as missing; the rest say once, few, many or name a class of expanded clone.

v_call: TRBV6-1
j_call: TRBJ2-6
d_call: NA
clone_size: many
cdr3_nt: TGTGCCGCTCAGAACAGGGCGGCGGGGGCCAACGTCCTGACTTTC
cdr3_aa: CAAQNRAAGANVLTF

v_call: TRBV30
j_call: TRBJ2-1
d_call: TRBD1
clone_size: NA
cdr3_nt: TGTGCCTGGAAGGACCCAGGGGGACGGAAATACAATGAGCAGTTCTTC
cdr3_aa: CAWKDPGGRKYNEQFF

v_call: TRBV20-1
j_call: TRBJ2-2
d_call: NA
clone_size: NA
cdr3_nt: TGCAGTGCTAGTATTGGAGTGAACACCGGGGAGCTGTTTTTT
cdr3_aa: CSASIGVNTGELFF

v_call: TRBV9
j_call: TRBJ2-7
d_call: NA
clone_size: NA
cdr3_nt: TGTGCCAGCAGCGTAGCGGCTAGCTCCTACGAGCAGTACTTC
cdr3_aa: CASSVAASSYEQYF

v_call: TRBV18
j_call: TRBJ1-2
d_call: NA
clone_size: NA
cdr3_nt: TGTGCCAGCTCACAGGACAATAACTATGGCTACACCTTC
cdr3_aa: CASSQDNNYGYTF

v_call: TRBV2
j_call: TRBJ1-4
d_call: NA
clone_size: many
cdr3_nt: TGTGCCAGCAGGGCCGGGACTAAGGAAAAACTGTTTTTT
cdr3_aa: CASRAGTKEKLFF

v_call: TRBV20-1
j_call: TRBJ2-7
d_call: NA
clone_size: NA
cdr3_nt: TGCAGTGCTAGGGATATTTACGGGCAGTACTTC
cdr3_aa: CSARDIYGQYF

v_call: TRBV7-9
j_call: TRBJ1-4
d_call: NA
clone_size: NA
cdr3_nt: TGTGCCAGCAGCCCGGACAGTTTTGGTGGAAAACTGTTTTTT
cdr3_aa: CASSPDSFGGKLFF

v_call: TRBV7-6
j_call: TRBJ2-1
d_call: NA
clone_size: many
cdr3_nt: TGTGCCAGCAGCCGGGGACTCTACAATGAGCAGTTCTTC
cdr3_aa: CASSRGLYNEQFF

v_call: TRBV28
j_call: TRBJ1-1
d_call: NA
clone_size: many
cdr3_nt: TGTGCCAGCGACACCCCGGGGGGGGGACTGAACACTGAAGCTTTCTTT
cdr3_aa: CASDTPGGGLNTEAFF

v_call: TRBV30
j_call: TRBJ1-6
d_call: NA
clone_size: NA
cdr3_nt: TGTGCCTGGAGCAGGTTTTATAATTCACCCCTCCACTTT
cdr3_aa: CAWSRFYNSPLHF

v_call: TRBV5-1
j_call: TRBJ1-1
d_call: NA
clone_size: many
cdr3_nt: TGCGCCAGCAGCAAAAACTCGGGGGCACGAACTGAAGCTTTCTTT
cdr3_aa: CASSKNSGARTEAFF